This T cell receptor (beta chain) was captured by sequencing in a study of T cell responses to AZD1222 COVID-19 vaccine. Turning to the study itself: Second doses were pooled across both intervals (about 4 or about 12 weeks). Study-level results: Mostly white British, mostly female donors; authors suggested clonal diversity may be underestimated. Just a handful of AZD1222 recipients were seropositive at baseline. After two AZD1222 doses, spike-specific TCR breadth and depth rose versus day 0.

The germline V and J ends were trimmed by 7 bases and 3 bases, with 15 bases remaining between them. Germline CDR1 reads SGHTA; CDR2 reads FQGTGA. This CDR3 is built from 14 residues. On this clone itself: Its antigen is undetermined.

Clones were sequenced by immunoSEQ multiplex PCR, and TCRdb holds only the in-frame ones, with some missing. Among about 120,000 clones, roughly nine tenths were seen once, and the ten largest hold about 1.6%. The clonotype originates from an adult in good health. The sample in question was peripheral blood, obtained on day 0 of AZD1222 vaccination. The chain links TRBV7-3 to TRBJ1-1; D possibly corresponds to TRBD1 (6 bases). In DNA form, the CDR3 reads TGTGCCAGCAAGGGGGGGCGAAGGGACACTGAAGCTTTCTTT. It yields the protein CASKGGRRDTEAFF.